The TCR beta chain under discussion was sequenced for a study of OX40 agonist ivuxolimab in advanced cancers. The CDR3 contains 15 residues. Germline CDR1 and CDR2: SGHVS and FNYEAQ. V was trimmed by 5 bases and J by 1 base, leaving 14 bases between them. Libraries were prepared by immunoSEQ multiplex PCR; TCRdb keeps only in-frame clonotypes and omits some of them. The data hold about 67,000 clones, with around 83% observed a single time. This TCR came from an adult with an advanced solid tumor such as melanoma, head and neck, liver or kidney cancer. The V gene is TRBV7-6, the J gene TRBJ1-1; a possible D gene is TRBD1 (6 bases). Specimen: CD4+ or CD8+ T cells sorted from blood, collected in a trial of the OX40 agonist ivuxolimab. The CDR3 spells CASSPRTVPNTEAFF. The CDR3 nucleotides read TGTGCCAGCAGCCCTCGGACAGTTCCGAACACTGAAGCTTTCTTT.